The 7 T cell receptor beta chains below were found in one sample sequenced in a study of CD8 T cells in Susac syndrome. An amount of RNA that ranged from roughly 0.45 to 1 ug was reverse transcribed with random hexamers. TCRdb ran MiXCR on the immunoSEQ multiplex PCR reads and lists one entry per CDR3 protein. The sample has about 180,000 distinct CDR3 sequences; 85% to 95% are singletons. Sequenced input: CD8+ T cells from PBMCs. The receptors originated from a human donor with multiple sclerosis.

The chain uses TRBV20-1 and TRBJ2-5, with D possibly being TRBD2 (6 bases). Germline V gives CDR1 DFQATT, CDR2 SNEGSKA (reference sequence). V lost 3 bases and J lost 1, with 15 bases in between. The CDR3 is made up of 15 amino acids. CDR3 sequence: CSARREDGSQETQYF. CDR3 DNA: TGCAGTGCTAGGAGGGAAGACGGGAGCCAAGAGACCCAGTACTTC.

V gene TRBV2 combines with J gene TRBJ2-5; 7 bases agree with TRBD1. The V gene's germline CDR1 is SNHLY and CDR2 FYNNEI. This CDR3 comprises 17 residues. V was clipped by 6 bases and J by 7 bases; unmatched bases: 20. The CDR3 here is CASSAPYGQAILMTQYF. CDR3 in DNA: TGTGCCAGCAGCGCGCCTTACGGACAGGCCATTTTAATGACCCAGTACTTC.

This clonotype was recorded once. The chain combines TRBV20-1 with TRBJ1-2; TRBD1 is a possible D gene (6 bases). The V and J ends lost 7 bases and 6 bases respectively, with 15 bases between them. The CDR3 is 12 residues long. Germline V CDR1 and CDR2: DFQATT, SNEGSKA (reference sequence). CDR3 loop: CSVTQGPHGYTF. CDR3 bases: TGCAGTGTCACACAGGGTCCCCATGGCTACACCTTC.

The sample holds a few counts of this clonotype. The chain uses TRBV12-3 or TRBV12-4 and TRBJ2-3; D is ambiguous. V lost 3 bases and J 0 bases, leaving 7 bases between the germline ends. This CDR3 has 14 amino acids. In nucleotides, the CDR3 is TGTGCCAGCAGTTTTGGTGGCAGCACAGATACGCAGTATTTT. Residues: CASSFGGSTDTQYF.

The chain uses TRBV27 and TRBJ2-7, with D unclear. Looked up from germline, CDR1 is MNHEY and CDR2 is SMNVEV (reference sequence). V was clipped by 7 bases and J by 4 bases, with 8 bases between them. CDR3 size: 11 residues. The CDR3 protein is CASKVGYEQYF. The CDR3 DNA is TGTGCCAGCAAAGTAGGGTACGAGCAGTACTTC.

The rearrangement uses TRBV10-2 and TRBJ2-2; D is unresolved. The germline V and J ends were trimmed by 7 bases and 4 bases, with 4 bases remaining between them. The CDR3 extends over 11 amino acids. From germline, CDR1 is WSHSY and CDR2 SAAADI. CDR3 loop: CASKVTGELFF. The CDR3 DNA follows: TGCGCCAGCAAGGTCACCGGGGAGCTGTTTTTT.

The chain couples TRBV11-2 to TRBJ2-2; D is possibly TRBD2 (5 bases). CDR1 and CDR2 (germline): SGHAT, FQNNGV. V lost 6 bases, J lost 2 bases, and 13 bases lay in between. The CDR3 spans 15 residues. The CDR3 sequence: CASREGLINTGELFF. As DNA, the CDR3 is TGTGCCAGCAGGGAAGGACTGATTAACACCGGGGAGCTGTTTTTT.